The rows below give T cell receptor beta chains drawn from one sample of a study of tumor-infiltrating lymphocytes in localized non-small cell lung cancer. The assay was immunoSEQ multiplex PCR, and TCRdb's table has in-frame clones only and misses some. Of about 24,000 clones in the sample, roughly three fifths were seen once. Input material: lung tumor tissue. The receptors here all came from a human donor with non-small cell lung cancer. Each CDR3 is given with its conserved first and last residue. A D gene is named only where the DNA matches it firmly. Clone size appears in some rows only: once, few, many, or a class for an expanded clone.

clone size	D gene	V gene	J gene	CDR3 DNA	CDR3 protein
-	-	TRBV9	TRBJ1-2	TGTGCCAGCAGCGCTGCGGACCGCTATGGCTACACCTTC	CASSAADRYGYTF
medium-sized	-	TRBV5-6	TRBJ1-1	TGTGCCAGCAGCTTGGAGACGGGTGCGGAAGCTTTCTTT	CASSLETGAEAFF
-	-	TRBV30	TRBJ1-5	TGTGCCTGGAGCAATAACAGGGATCAGCCCCAGCATTTT	CAWSNNRDQPQHF
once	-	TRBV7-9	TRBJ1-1	TGTGCCAGCATAAGGGGGGGGAACACTGAAGCTTTCTTT	CASIRGGNTEAFF
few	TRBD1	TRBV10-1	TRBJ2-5	TGCGCCAGCAGTGGATTACTGGGACAGCGGGAGACCCAGTACTTC	CASSGLLGQRETQYF
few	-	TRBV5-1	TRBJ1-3	TGCGCCAGCAGCTCGGCAAACTCTGGAAACACCATATATTTT	CASSSANSGNTIYF
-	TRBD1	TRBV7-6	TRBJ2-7	TGTGCCAGCAGCCTCCGACAGGGGTTATTTGGCGAGCAGTACTTC	CASSLRQGLFGEQYF
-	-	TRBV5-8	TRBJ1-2	TGTGCCAGCAGCCAGACAGGAGCCTATGGCTACACCTTC	CASSQTGAYGYTF
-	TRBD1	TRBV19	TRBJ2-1	TGTGCCAGTACCCCCGGGACAGGGGGGTACAATGAGCAGTTCTTC	CASTPGTGGYNEQFF
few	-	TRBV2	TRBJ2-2	TGTGCCAGCACTAGCAGCCCGAACACCGGGGAGCTGTTTTTT	CASTSSPNTGELFF
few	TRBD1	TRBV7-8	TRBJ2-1	TGTGCCAGCAGCTCCTGGACAGGGAGTAATGAGCAGTTCTTC	CASSSWTGSNEQFF
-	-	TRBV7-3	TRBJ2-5	TGTGCCAGCAGTCCGGGCCTAGGCACCCAGTACTTC	CASSPGLGTQYF
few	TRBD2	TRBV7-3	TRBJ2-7	TGTGCCAGCAGCCTAGCGGGGTGGGGCGAGCAGTACTTC	CASSLAGWGEQYF
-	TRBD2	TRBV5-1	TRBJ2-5	TGCGCCAGCAGCTTGGGACTAGCGGGAGATCCGTACCAAGAGACCCAGTACTTC	CASSLGLAGDPYQETQYF
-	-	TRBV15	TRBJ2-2	TGTGCCACCAGGAAGGGACTTTCAACCACCGGGGAGCTGTTTTTT	CATRKGLSTTGELFF
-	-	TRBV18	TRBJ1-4	TGTGCCAGCTCACCGGGAGGAGGGGATGAAAAACTGTTTTTT	CASSPGGGDEKLFF
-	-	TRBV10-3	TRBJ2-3	TGTGCCATCAGTGAGACAGACGATACGCAGTATTTT	CAISETDDTQYF
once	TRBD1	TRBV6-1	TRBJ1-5	TGTGCCAGCAGTGGGGAGGACAGGGGACAGCCCCAGCATTTT	CASSGEDRGQPQHF
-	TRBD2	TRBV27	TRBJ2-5	TGTGCCAGCAGTAGGACTAGCGGGAGGACCAAACAAGAGACCCAGTACTTC	CASSRTSGRTKQETQYF
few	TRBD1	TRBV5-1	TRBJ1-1	TGCGCCAGCGGACAGGGTATGAACACTGAAGCTTTCTTT	CASGQGMNTEAFF
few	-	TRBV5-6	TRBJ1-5	TGTGCCAGCAGCTTACAGGACGGTTATCAGCCCCAGCATTTT	CASSLQDGYQPQHF
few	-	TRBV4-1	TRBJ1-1	TGCGCCAGCAGCCAAGTGGCGGATGGGGGAGCTTTCTTT	CASSQVADGGAFF
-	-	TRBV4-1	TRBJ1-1	TGCGCCAGCAGCTCAGGTAATTTTGGCACTGAAGCTTTCTTT	CASSSGNFGTEAFF
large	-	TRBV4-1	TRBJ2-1	TGCGCCAGCAGCCAAGAAGACCTCGGCTCCTACAATGAGCAGTTCTTC	CASSQEDLGSYNEQFF
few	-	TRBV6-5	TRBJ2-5	TGTGCCAGCAGTTACGGGGGGCTCCAGGAGACCCAGTACTTC	CASSYGGLQETQYF
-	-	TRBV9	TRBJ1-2	TGTGCCAGCAGCGTAGACAGTAACTATGGCTACACCTTC	CASSVDSNYGYTF
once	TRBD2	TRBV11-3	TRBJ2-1	TGTGCCAGCAGCTTAGGTGGGGGGGGAGGAGATGAGCAGTTCTTC	CASSLGGGGGDEQFF
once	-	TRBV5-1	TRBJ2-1	TGCGCCAGCAGCACGACTAGAGGCTCCTACAATGAGCAGTTCTTC	CASSTTRGSYNEQFF
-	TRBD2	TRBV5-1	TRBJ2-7	TGCGCCAGCAGCTTTTCTAGCGGGAGGGTTTACGAGCAGTACTTC	CASSFSSGRVYEQYF
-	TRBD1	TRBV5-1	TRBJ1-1	TGCGCCAGCACCTCGGGACAGCAGAACACTGAAGCTTTCTTT	CASTSGQQNTEAFF
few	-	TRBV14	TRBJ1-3	TGTGCCAGCAGCCAAGAACTGGATTACTCTGGAAACACCATATATTTT	CASSQELDYSGNTIYF
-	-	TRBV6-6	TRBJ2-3	TGTGCCAGCAGTTTGACGGGAGCAACAGATACGCAGTATTTT	CASSLTGATDTQYF
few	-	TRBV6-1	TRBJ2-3	TGTGCCAGCAGTGAAGCGCCGGGGGATACGCAGTATTTT	CASSEAPGDTQYF